This T cell receptor (beta chain) was recovered during a study of monozygotic twins with inflammatory bowel disease. TCRdb reprocessed the 5' RACE reads and reports one entry per CDR3 protein, with no DNA. This sample's clone table lists 300,000 to 400,000 distinct CDR3 sequences. A word on this clonotype: The antigen remains unidentified.

The study's findings and limits: Differences in immunosuppressive treatment may have been a source of added variability in patient repertoires.

CDR1 is MNHEY and CDR2 is SVGAGI in the germline V gene. This CDR3 comprises 13 residues. This chain links TRBV6-5 with TRBJ2-2. This sequence originates from a human donor with ulcerative colitis or Crohn's disease, or a healthy co-twin of an affected twin (not recorded which). Input material: blood. The CDR3 loop reads CASSYSRSGELFF.